Detailed here is one T cell receptor (beta chain). Its antigen is as yet unknown. The source of the sample is a study of cytomegalovirus exposure and HLA in healthy donors. CDR3 length: 14 residues. J lost 3 bases, V lost 9 bases, and 7 bases had no gene match. Looked up from germline, CDR1 is SEHNR and CDR2 is FQNEAQ (reference sequence). Study-wide points: Some V segments (TRBV6-2 and TRBV6-3 among them) were excluded as indistinguishable.

The primer mix had 60 Vbeta and 13 Jbeta primers. Clones were read by immunoSEQ multiplex PCR, and TCRdb kept only the in-frame ones, dropping some. Here the sample spans some 150,000 clones, around 80% being singletons. The chain links TRBV7-9 to TRBJ2-2; 7 bases map to TRBD1. The clonotype originates from a man aged 25 to 40 in good health and CMV-seronegative. The source material was PBMCs. For the CDR3, the DNA is TGTGCCAGTCTTACAGGGGCCTACACCGGGGAGCTGTTTTTT. Translation: CASLTGAYTGELFF. Filled out from reference TRBV7-9 and TRBJ2-2, the complete variable domain reads DTGVSQNPRHKITKRGQNVTFRCDPISEHNRLYWYRQTLGQGPEFLTYFQNEAQLEKSRLLSDRFSAERPKGSFSTLEIQRTEQGDSAMYLCASLTGAYTGELFFGEGSRLTVL.